This TCR beta chain emerged from a study of memory CD4+ T cells and cytomegalovirus serostatus. Study-level background: Donors were healthy Belgian adults, 10 or so CMV seropositive and 20 to 25 seronegative. Findings of the study overall: CD4+ memory repertoires contained about 40% of the roughly 160 reported CMV TCRbeta sequences. Median bootstrapped AUC for CMV status was approximately 0.96 originally, just under 0.93 US-trained.

Method: immunoSEQ multiplex PCR; TCRdb's copy keeps in-frame clones and lacks some. The repertoire consists of about 50,000 clones, with more than 75% occurring once and the leading ten covering less than 0.5%. Notes on this clone: Its antigen is still unknown.

The CDR3 runs 16 residues. V gave up 1 base and J gave up 6 bases; unmatched junction bases: 6. The germline V gene encodes CDR1 GTSNPN and CDR2 SVGIG (reference sequence). Single viable CD3+CD4+CD8-CD45RO+ cells were sorted as the memory CD4+ T cells. Total CD4+ T cells were enriched by CD4 positive selection. The sequence was obtained from an adult in good health and CMV-seronegative. Input material: memory CD4+ T cells from blood. The gene calls are TRBV30 and TRBJ1-4; 12 bases fit TRBD1. CDR3 in DNA: TGTGCCTGGAGTGGCGCCCGGGACAGGGGGCATGAAAAACTGTTTTTT. It is translated as CAWSGARDRGHEKLFF.